This TCR beta chain was observed in a study of T-cell reconstitution after alpha-beta-depleted transplantation in children. Study-wide findings and caveats: Some patients' high day-60 TCRbeta diversity was traced to surviving recipient T cells and thymic progenitors. One year post-transplant, T-cell counts and diversity were largely derived from T cells produced anew.

During its preparation, the TCRbeta library received unique molecular identifiers. A single record per CDR3 protein comes from TCRdb applying MiXCR to the PCR reads. The data hold roughly 100,000 distinct CDR3 sequences, with less than 6% observed a single time. Germline loops: CDR1 DFQATT, CDR2 SNEGSKA (reference sequence). This CDR3 contains 10 residues. V lost 5 bases and J lost 4, with 6 bases in between. This clonotype was observed at least ten times. Its antigen is not identified. The source is a female patient aged 2-9 years who had a stem cell transplant for Fanconi anemia, so the T cells may come from the graft donor. The specimen comprised PBMCs, mostly from graft donor cells, sampled 60 days after TCRalphabeta/CD19-depleted stem cell transplant. The rearrangement joins TRBV20-1 to TRBJ2-7; D call uncertain. Here the CDR3 DNA reads TGCAGTGCTCGAATTTACGAGCAGTACTTC. Protein product: CSARIYEQYF.